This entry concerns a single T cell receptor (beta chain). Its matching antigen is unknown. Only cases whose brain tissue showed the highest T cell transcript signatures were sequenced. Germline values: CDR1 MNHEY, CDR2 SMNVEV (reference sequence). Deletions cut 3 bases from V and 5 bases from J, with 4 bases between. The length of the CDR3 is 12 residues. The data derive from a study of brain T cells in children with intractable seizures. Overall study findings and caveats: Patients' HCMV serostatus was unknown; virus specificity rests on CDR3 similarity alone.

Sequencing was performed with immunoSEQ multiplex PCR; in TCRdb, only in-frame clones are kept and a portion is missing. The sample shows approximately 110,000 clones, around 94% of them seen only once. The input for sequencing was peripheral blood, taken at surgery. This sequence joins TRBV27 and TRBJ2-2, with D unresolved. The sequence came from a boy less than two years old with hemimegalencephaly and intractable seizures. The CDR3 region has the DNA TGTGCCAGCAGTTTGGTTACCGGGGAGCTGTTTTTT. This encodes CASSLVTGELFF.